One TCR beta chain is described in this entry. This sample stems from a study of Ad26.COV2.S vaccination and SARS-CoV-2 variants. The overall study: Intramuscular Ad26.COV2.S at 5x10^10 or 1x10^11 viral particles.

The germline V gene encodes CDR1 KGHSH and CDR2 LQKENI. There are 13 residues in the CDR3. V shed 6 bases and J shed 4 bases, with 10 bases lying between them. Documented treatment: approximately 18 received Ad26.COV2.S at low or high dose, single or two shots; 5 received placebo; per-sample allocation not given. The samples were gathered on day 63 after the first injection of vaccine or placebo. The table came from immunoSEQ multiplex PCR; TCRdb's copy has only in-frame clones and leaves some out. The sample contains under 600,000 clones, roughly nine tenths of which appear only once. The chain carries TRBV18 and TRBJ2-1; D not certain. Sequenced material: peripheral blood, taken in a trial of Ad26.COV2.S vaccine versus placebo. The clonotype comes from a person between 18 and 65 years old who received the Ad26.COV2.S COVID-19 vaccine or a placebo. The chain's CDR3 is CASSKTAYNEQFF. The CDR3, as DNA: TGTGCCAGCTCGAAAACAGCGTACAATGAGCAGTTCTTC.